The clone carrying this T cell receptor (beta chain) was recorded many times. This entry belongs to a study of spatial heterogeneity in lung cancer. Study-wide background: A consistent excess of beta-chain over alpha-chain sequences was detected.

Time point given: blood at routine non-recurrence follow-up after resection. Whole RNA, which was extracted from tumor, nontumor lung tissue or frozen PBMC, was sequenced without any cell sorting. Unmatched junction bases numbered 18, after V lost 4 bases and J lost 5 bases. Germline CDR1 reads LGHDT; CDR2 reads YNNKEL (reference sequence). CDR3 length: 18 residues. Each CDR3 protein gets one entry after TCRdb re-called the 5' RACE reads with MiXCR. The profile shows some 110,000 distinct CDR3 sequences, 9% to 15% of them singletons. This TCR derives from a male donor with early-stage non-small cell lung cancer. The J gene is TRBJ1-2, the V gene TRBV3-1; 8 bases fit TRBD1. The starting material was PBMCs, obtained at follow-up. The CDR3 reads CASSPDPWTGSPGYGYTF. Here the CDR3 DNA reads TGTGCCAGCAGCCCTGACCCGTGGACAGGGTCACCGGGGTATGGCTACACCTTC.